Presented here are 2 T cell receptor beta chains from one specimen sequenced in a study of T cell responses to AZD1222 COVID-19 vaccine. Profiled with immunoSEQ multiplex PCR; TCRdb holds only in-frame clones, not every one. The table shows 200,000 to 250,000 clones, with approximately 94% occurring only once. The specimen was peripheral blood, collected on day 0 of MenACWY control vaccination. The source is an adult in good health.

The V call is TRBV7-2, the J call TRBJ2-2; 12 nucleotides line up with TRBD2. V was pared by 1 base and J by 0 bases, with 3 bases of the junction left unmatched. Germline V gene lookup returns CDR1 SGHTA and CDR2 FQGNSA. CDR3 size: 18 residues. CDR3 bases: TGTGCCAGCAGCTTAGTCCCTAGCGGGGGGGCGAACACCGGGGAGCTGTTTTTT. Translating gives CASSLVPSGGANTGELFF.

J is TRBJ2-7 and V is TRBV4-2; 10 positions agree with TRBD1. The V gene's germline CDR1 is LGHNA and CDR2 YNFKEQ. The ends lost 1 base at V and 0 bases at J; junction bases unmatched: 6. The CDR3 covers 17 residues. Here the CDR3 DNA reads TGTGCCAGCAGCCAAGGGGACAGGGGTCCGAGCTCCTACGAGCAGTACTTC. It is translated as CASSQGDRGPSSYEQYF.